This entry describes one TCR beta chain. These data originate in a study of cytomegalovirus exposure and HLA in healthy donors. The germline gives CDR1 MGHRA, CDR2 YSYEKL. The CDR3 covers 16 residues. J gave up 4 bases and V 0 bases, and 6 bases lay outside the gene matches. PCR was performed using 60 Vbeta and 13 Jbeta primers. Method: immunoSEQ multiplex PCR; TCRdb's copy keeps in-frame clones and lacks some. The sample shows over 140,000 clones, more than 70% of them seen only once. This TCR was recovered from a man between 50 and 59 years old in good health and CMV-seronegative. The chain recombines TRBV4-1 with TRBJ2-7, with 10 positions matching TRBD2. The material sequenced was PBMCs. The CDR3 is CASSQDIPSGRYEQYF. The CDR3 DNA is TGCGCCAGCAGCCAAGATATCCCTAGCGGGAGATACGAGCAGTACTTC.